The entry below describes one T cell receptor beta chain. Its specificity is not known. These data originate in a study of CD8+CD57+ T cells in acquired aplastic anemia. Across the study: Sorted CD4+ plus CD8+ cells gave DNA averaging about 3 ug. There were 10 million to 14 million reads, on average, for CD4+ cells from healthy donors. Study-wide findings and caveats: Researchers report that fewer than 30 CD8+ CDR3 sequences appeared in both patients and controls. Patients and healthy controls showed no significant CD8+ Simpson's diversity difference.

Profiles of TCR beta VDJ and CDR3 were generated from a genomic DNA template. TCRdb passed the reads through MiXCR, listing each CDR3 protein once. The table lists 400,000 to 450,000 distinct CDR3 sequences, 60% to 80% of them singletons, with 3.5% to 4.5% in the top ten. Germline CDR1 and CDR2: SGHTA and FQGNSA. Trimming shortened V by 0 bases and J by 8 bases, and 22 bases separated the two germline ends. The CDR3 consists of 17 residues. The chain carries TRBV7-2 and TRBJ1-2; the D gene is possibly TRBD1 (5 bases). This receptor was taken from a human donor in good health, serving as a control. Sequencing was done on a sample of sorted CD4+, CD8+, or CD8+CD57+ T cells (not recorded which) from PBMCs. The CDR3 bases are TGTGCCAGCAGCTTAGCATCCGGGGCTGGGAGTTCACCCGGCTACACCTTC. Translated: CASSLASGAGSSPGYTF. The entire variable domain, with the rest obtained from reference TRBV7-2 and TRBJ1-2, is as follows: GAGVSQSPSNKVTEKGKDVELRCDPISGHTALYWYRQSLGQGLEFLIYFQGNSAPDKSGLPSDRFSAERTGGSVSTLTIQRTQQEDSAVYLCASSLASGAGSSPGYTFGSGTRLTVV.